This TCR beta chain was captured in a study of immune reconstitution after stem cell transplant in scleroderma (dated by TCRdb to 2016 to 2017). Library prep was done by RT-PCR. Sequencer: Illumina MiSeq. TCRdb reprocessed the public reads (quality trimming at Q25 with fastp, clone calling with MiXCR) and kept in-frame beta chains. Each CDR3 protein appears once, grouped with its most common genes and DNA. In all, the sample holds 2,000 to 2,500 distinct CDR3 sequences, and about 7% of those were seen once. Approximately 12% of the sample is in the top ten clones. This clonotype qualifies as medium-sized (0.01 to 0.1%). Its cognate antigen has yet to be identified. The sample holds no much larger clone one base away, and base qualities are not on file. This clonotype originated in a male donor with systemic sclerosis. Sampling was conducted before or after autologous hematopoietic stem cell transplantation (not recorded which).

The nucleotides read TGCAGCGTTCTACAGGGTATGGAGGAGAAACTGTTTTTT. Its product reads: CSVLQGMEEKLFF. Recombination linked TRBV29-1 to TRBJ1-4; TRBD1 is possibly the D segment (6 matching bases). Cut back by 5 bases and 11 bases, the V and J ends lie 18 bases apart. Taken from cysteine to phenylalanine, the CDR3 has 13 residues. The sequence is cut down to CDR3 DNA, 39 bases in frame from base 1. Reading the germline V gene gives CDR1 SQVTM and CDR2 ANQGSEA.